This T cell receptor beta chain was sequenced for a study of blood T cell repertoires in COVID-19. Study as a whole: The samples span acute and convalescent COVID-19 from the United States, Italy and Spain.

Using immunoSEQ multiplex PCR, the repertoire was profiled, and TCRdb retains in-frame clones only, with some absent. The sample lists about 290,000 clones, around four fifths seen once, with 4.1% in the top ten. The V gene lost 1 base and the J gene lost 0 bases, with 6 bases spanning the gap. CDR3 size: 13 residues. The germline V gene has CDR1 GTSNPN and CDR2 SVGIG (reference sequence). The sample consisted of peripheral blood. This clonotype was obtained from a woman aged 45-65 years with active or convalescent COVID-19. V gene TRBV30 combines with J gene TRBJ1-1; D gene unclear. CDR3 nucleotides: TGTGCCTGGAGTGGGACTATGAACACTGAAGCTTTCTTT. The encoded protein is CAWSGTMNTEAFF.